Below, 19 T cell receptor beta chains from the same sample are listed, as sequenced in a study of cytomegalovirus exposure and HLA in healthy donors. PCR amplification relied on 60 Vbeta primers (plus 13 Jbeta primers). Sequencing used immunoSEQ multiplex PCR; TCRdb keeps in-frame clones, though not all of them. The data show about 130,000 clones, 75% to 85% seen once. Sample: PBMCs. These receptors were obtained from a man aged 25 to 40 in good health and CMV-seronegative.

CDR3 residues: CASSKTGIPQLGYGYTF. The CDR3 DNA is TGTGCCAGCAGCAAGACAGGGATCCCACAACTAGGCTATGGCTACACCTTC. V usage is TRBV7-2 and J usage is TRBJ1-2, with 7 bases lining up with TRBD1. The CDR3 is made up of 17 amino acids. Germline V gene sequence: CDR1 SGHTA, CDR2 FQGNSA. Losses at the gene ends were 5 bases for V and 4 bases for J; bases not matched to a gene: 16.

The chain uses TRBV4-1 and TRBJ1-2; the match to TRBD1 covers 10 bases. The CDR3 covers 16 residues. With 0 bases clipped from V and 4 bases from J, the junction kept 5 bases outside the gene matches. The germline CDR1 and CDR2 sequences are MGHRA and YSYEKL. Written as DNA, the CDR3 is TGCGCCAGCAGCCAAGAGGGGACAGGGGTAGGCTATGGCTACACCTTC. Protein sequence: CASSQEGTGVGYGYTF.

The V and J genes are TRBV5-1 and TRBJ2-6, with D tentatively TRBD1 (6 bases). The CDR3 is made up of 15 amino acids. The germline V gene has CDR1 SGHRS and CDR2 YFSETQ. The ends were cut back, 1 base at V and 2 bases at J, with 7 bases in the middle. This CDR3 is CASSLQGPGANVLTF. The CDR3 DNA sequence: TGCGCCAGCAGCTTGCAGGGGCCTGGGGCCAACGTCCTGACTTTC.

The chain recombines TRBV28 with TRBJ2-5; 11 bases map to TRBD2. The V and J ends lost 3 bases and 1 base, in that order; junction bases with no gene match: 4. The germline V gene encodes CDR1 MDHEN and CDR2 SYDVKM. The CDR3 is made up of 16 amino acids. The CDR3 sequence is CASSLPGLAVQETQYF. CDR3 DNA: TGTGCCAGCAGTTTGCCGGGACTAGCGGTCCAAGAGACCCAGTACTTC.

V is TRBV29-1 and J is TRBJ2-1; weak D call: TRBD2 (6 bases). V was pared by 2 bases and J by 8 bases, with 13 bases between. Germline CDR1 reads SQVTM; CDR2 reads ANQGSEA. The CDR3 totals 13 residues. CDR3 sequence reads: CSVERRDVDEQFF. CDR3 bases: TGCAGCGTTGAAAGGCGGGACGTCGATGAGCAGTTCTTC.

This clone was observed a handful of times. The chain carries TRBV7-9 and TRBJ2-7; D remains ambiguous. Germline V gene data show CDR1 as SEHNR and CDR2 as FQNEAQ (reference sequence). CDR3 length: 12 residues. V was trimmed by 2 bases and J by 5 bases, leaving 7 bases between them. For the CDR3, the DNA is TGTGCCAGCAGCTTAATATCTGACGAGCAGTACTTC. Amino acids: CASSLISDEQYF.

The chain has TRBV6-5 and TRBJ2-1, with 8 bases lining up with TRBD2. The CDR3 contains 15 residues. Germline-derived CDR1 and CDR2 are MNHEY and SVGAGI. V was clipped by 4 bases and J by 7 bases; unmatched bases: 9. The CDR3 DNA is TGTGCCAGCAGTTCTCCAATAGCGGGAATAAATGAGCAGTTCTTC. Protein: CASSSPIAGINEQFF.

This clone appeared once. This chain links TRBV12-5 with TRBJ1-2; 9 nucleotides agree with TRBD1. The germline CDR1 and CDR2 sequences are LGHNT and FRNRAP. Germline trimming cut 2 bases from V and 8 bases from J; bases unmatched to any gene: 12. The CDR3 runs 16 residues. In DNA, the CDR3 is TGTGCTAGTGGTTTGATTCCCGGGACAGGGTTTGGGGGCTACACCTTC. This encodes CASGLIPGTGFGGYTF.

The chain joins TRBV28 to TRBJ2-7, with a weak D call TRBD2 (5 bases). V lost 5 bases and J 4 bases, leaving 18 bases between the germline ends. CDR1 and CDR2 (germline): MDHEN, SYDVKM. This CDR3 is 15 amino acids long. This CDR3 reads CASSRRRGQTYEQYF. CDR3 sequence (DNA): TGTGCCAGCAGTCGCCGCCGAGGGCAGACTTACGAGCAGTACTTC.

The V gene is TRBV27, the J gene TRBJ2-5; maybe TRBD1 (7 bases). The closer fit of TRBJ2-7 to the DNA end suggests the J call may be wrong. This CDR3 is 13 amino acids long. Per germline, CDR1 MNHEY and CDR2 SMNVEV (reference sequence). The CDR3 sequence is CASSLAGGYEQYF. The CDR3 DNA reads TGTGCCAGCAGTTTAGCAGGGGGGTACGAGCAGTACTTC.

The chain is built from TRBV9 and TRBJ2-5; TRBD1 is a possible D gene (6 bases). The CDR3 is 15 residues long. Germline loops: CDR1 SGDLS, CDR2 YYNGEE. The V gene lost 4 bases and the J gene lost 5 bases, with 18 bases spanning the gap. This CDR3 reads CASSYAMDSQETQYF. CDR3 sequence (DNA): TGTGCCAGCAGCTACGCAATGGACAGCCAGGAGACCCAGTACTTC.

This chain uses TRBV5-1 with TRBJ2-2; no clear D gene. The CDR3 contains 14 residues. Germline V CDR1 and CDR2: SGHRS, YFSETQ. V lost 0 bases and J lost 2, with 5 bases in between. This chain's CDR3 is CASSLAVNTGELFF. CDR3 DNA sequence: TGCGCCAGCAGCTTGGCGGTTAACACCGGGGAGCTGTTTTTT.

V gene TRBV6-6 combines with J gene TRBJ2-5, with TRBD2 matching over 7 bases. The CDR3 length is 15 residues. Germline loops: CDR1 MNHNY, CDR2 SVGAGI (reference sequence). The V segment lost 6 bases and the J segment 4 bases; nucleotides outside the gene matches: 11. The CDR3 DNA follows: TGTGCCAGCAGCCCGACTCGAACGGGAGGAGAGACCCAGTACTTC. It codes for CASSPTRTGGETQYF.

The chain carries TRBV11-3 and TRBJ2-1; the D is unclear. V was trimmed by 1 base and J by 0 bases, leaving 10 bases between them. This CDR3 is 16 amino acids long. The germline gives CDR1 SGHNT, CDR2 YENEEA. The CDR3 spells CASSLVFSSSYNEQFF. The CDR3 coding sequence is TGTGCCAGCAGCTTAGTGTTCTCCAGCTCCTACAATGAGCAGTTCTTC.

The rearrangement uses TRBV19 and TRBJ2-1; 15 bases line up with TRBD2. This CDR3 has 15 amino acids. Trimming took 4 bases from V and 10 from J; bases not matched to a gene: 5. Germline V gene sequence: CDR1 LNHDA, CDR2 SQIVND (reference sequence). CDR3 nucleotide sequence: TGTGCCAGTAGTAAGGGACTAGCGGGAGGTGGGGAGCAGTTCTTC. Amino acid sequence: CASSKGLAGGGEQFF.

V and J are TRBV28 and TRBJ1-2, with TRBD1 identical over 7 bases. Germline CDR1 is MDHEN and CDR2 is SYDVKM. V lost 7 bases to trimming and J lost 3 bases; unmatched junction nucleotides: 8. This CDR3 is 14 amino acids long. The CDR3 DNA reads TGTGCCAGCACCCCGGGACAGCCGCACTATGGCTACACCTTC. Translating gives CASTPGQPHYGYTF.

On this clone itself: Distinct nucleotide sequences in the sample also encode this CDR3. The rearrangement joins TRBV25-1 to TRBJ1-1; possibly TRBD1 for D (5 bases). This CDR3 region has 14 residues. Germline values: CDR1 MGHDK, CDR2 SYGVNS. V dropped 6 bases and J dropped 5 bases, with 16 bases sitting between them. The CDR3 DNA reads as TGTGCCAGCAGCCCCCTCGGGGGGTGGACTGAAGCTTTCTTT. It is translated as CASSPLGGWTEAFF. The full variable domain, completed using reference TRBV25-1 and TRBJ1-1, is EADIYQTPRYLVIGTGKKITLECSQTMGHDKMYWYQQDPGMELHLIHYSYGVNSTEKGDLSSESTVSRIRTEHFPLTLESARPSHTSQYLCASSPLGGWTEAFFGQGTRLTVV.

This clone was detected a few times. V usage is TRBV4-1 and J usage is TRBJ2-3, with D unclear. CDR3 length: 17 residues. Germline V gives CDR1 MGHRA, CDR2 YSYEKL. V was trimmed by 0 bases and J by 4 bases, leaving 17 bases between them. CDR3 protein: CASSQDRVGYTADTQYF. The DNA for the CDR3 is TGCGCCAGCAGCCAAGACCGTGTGGGCTACACGGCAGATACGCAGTATTTT.

In DNA form, the CDR3 reads TGTGCCAGCTCACTAACCGGGACAAATAACTATGGCTACACCTTC. It is translated as CASSLTGTNNYGYTF. This chain joins TRBV18 and TRBJ1-2; the D gene is possibly TRBD1 (6 bases). V was shortened by 4 bases and J by 1 base, with 13 bases between the two germline ends. Germline CDR1 and CDR2: KGHSH and LQKENI. The CDR3 length is 15 residues.